This T cell receptor (beta chain) was captured by sequencing in a study of blood T cells in healthy people across ages. The wider study: With template switching, about one barcoded beta molecule was captured per two T cells.

Trimming at V came to 2 bases and at J to 10 bases, leaving 8 bases not matched to a gene. This CDR3 contains 14 residues. Germline CDR1 reads MNHEY; CDR2 reads SVGEGT. Per sample, no less than 5 micrograms of total RNA were extracted. Using a J-beta primer mix together with a sample-barcoded 5' primer, a second PCR was run for roughly 7 to 11 cycles. TCRdb re-analysed the 5' RACE reads in MiXCR, keeping a single row per CDR3 protein. The data show about 800,000 distinct CDR3 sequences, 55% to 75% seen once. This clonotype came up once. This receptor was identified in a young man in good health. The sequenced material came from blood. This sequence joins TRBV6-2 or TRBV6-3 and TRBJ2-1; 7 bases are a match to TRBD2. CDR3 protein: CASSYDAGVNEQFF. Written as DNA, the CDR3 is TGTGCCAGCAGTTACGACGCGGGAGTCAACGAGCAGTTCTTC.